The 23 T cell receptor beta chains reported below all come from one sample, sequenced in a study of shared clonotypes between healthy human individuals (dated by TCRdb to between 2020 and 2021). The library relied on the immunoSEQ multiplex PCR assay. In its TCRdb copy, this immuneACCESS table keeps in-frame sequences only and misses some clones. Where compared with another copy, unresolved V genes explain less than half of these, and the others have no known cause. A total of 2.3 million or so clones appear in this sample, 85% to 95% of them only once. About 0.39% of the sample lies in the top ten. The sample taken for sequencing was naive CD4+ T cells from PBMCs. The label giving this sample's cell subset or site can be read as: CD45RA+ positively selected. The receptors derive from a man in his late teens or twenties in good health. Some clones in this sample may be carry-over from other donors' samples.

V and J are TRBV7-2 and TRBJ2-1, with TRBD2 matching 9 bases. Germline V CDR1 and CDR2: SGHTA, FQGNSA. The CDR3 covers 15 residues. V gave up 6 bases and J gave up 4 bases; unmatched junction bases: 7. In nucleotides, the CDR3 is TGTGCCAGCAGTTCCGGGACTAGCAGATACAATGAGCAGTTCTTC. This sequence encodes CASSSGTSRYNEQFF.

This clone showed up just once. Other nucleotide sequences from this sample produce the same CDR3. CDR3 amino acids: CASSGQGLGEKLFF. The CDR3 nucleotides read TGTGCCAGCAGTGGACAGGGGCTAGGGGAAAAACTGTTTTTT. The chain couples TRBV27 to TRBJ1-4; 9 bases are shared with TRBD1. The V gene end was trimmed by 5 bases and the J gene end by 8 bases; junction bases not matched to a gene: 6. This CDR3 has 14 amino acids. Germline CDR1 MNHEY, CDR2 SMNVEV (reference sequence).

Only one count was recorded for this clone. Other DNA sequences of this sample code for an identical CDR3. This chain uses TRBV6-1 with TRBJ1-5; D is perhaps TRBD1 (5 bases). Germline CDR1 is MNHNS and CDR2 is SASEGT. The length of the CDR3 is 14 residues. V dropped 1 base and J dropped 2 bases, with 6 bases sitting between them. The CDR3 sequence is CASSEVGGNQPQHF. The CDR3 DNA reads as TGTGCCAGCAGTGAAGTAGGGGGCAATCAGCCCCAGCATTTT.

The V gene is TRBV18, the J gene TRBJ1-4, with D unresolved. Between the trimmed V and J ends, which lost 4 bases and 0 bases, there was a span of 3 bases. Germline CDR1 and CDR2: KGHSH and LQKENI. The CDR3 length is 13 residues. For the CDR3, the DNA is TGTGCCAGCTCACAGGCAACTAATGAAAAACTGTTTTTT. Translating it yields CASSQATNEKLFF.

J is TRBJ2-2 and V is TRBV5-1; no reliable D call. V lost 1 base and J 1 base, leaving 14 bases between the germline ends. This CDR3 region has 17 residues. Germline CDR1 is SGHRS and CDR2 is YFSETQ. The chain's CDR3 is CASSLIPAVVNTGELFF. CDR3 in DNA: TGCGCCAGCAGCTTGATTCCGGCCGTGGTGAACACCGGGGAGCTGTTTTTT.

The chain recombines TRBV6-5 with TRBJ2-2; D not resolved. This CDR3 contains 13 residues. V was cut by 7 bases and J by 5 bases, with 11 bases left in between. The V gene's germline CDR1 is MNHEY and CDR2 SVGAGI. CDR3 coding DNA: TGTGCCAGCACCTTAGTGGGAACCGGGGAGCTGTTTTTT. As protein: CASTLVGTGELFF.

The chain couples TRBV29-1 to TRBJ2-7, with 8 bases that match TRBD2. CDR1 is SQVTM, CDR2 ANQGSEA, per germline. After removal of 5 bases from V and 3 bases from J, the junction contained 24 bases not matched to a gene. The CDR3 is 19 amino acids. For the CDR3, the DNA is TGCAGCGTTCTCCCCCCGTCGGGGCTAGCGGGTCTATCGGGCTACGAGCAGTACTTC. Translating gives CSVLPPSGLAGLSGYEQYF.

The chain uses TRBV19 and TRBJ1-3, with TRBD1 matching 7 bases. This CDR3 has 13 residues. Per germline, CDR1 LNHDA and CDR2 SQIVND (reference sequence). Trimming took 6 bases from V and 2 from J; bases not matched to a gene: 1. CDR3 in DNA: TGTGCCAGTAGGCAGGGGGCTGGAAACACCATATATTTT. Its protein is CASRQGAGNTIYF.

Points on this clone: Distinct nucleotide sequences in the sample also encode this CDR3. The rearrangement joins TRBV15 to TRBJ2-1; D might be TRBD2 (5 bases). Germline V gene sequence: CDR1 LNHNV, CDR2 YYDKDF (reference sequence). The CDR3 consists of 15 residues. Deletions cut 0 bases from V and 4 bases from J, with 10 bases between. The CDR3 nucleotides read TGTGCCACCAGCAGAGATCCGGGAACTTACAATGAGCAGTTCTTC. Translated: CATSRDPGTYNEQFF.

A single count supports this clone. The rearrangement links TRBV4-1 to TRBJ2-2; D is undetermined. V was shortened by 1 base and J by 8 bases, with 8 bases between the two germline ends. Germline CDR1 reads MGHRA; CDR2 reads YSYEKL. CDR3 length: 13 residues. The DNA for the CDR3 is TGCGCCAGCAGCCAAGTCGGTCCTGGGGAGCTGTTTTTT. Translated, it gives CASSQVGPGELFF.

Concerning this clone itself: Other nucleotide sequences in the sample specify the same CDR3. The DNA for the CDR3 is TGTGCCAGCAGCTTAACGAGGGACACTGAAGCTTTCTTT. It yields the protein CASSLTRDTEAFF. V is TRBV7-3 and J is TRBJ1-1; D is ambiguous. The CDR3 extends over 13 amino acids. Trimming removed 0 bases from V and 3 bases from J, with 5 bases in between. Germline assignment: CDR1 SGHTA and CDR2 FQGTGA.

The chain couples TRBV29-1 to TRBJ2-4; TRBD1 is a possible D gene (5 bases). Trimming removed 3 bases from V and 0 bases from J, with 15 bases in between. Germline assignment: CDR1 SQVTM and CDR2 ANQGSEA. This CDR3 contains 16 residues. Written as DNA, the CDR3 is TGCAGCGTTGAGGGGCCAGACTCTCTAGCCAAAAACATTCAGTACTTC. It encodes CSVEGPDSLAKNIQYF. The full variable domain, its missing parts supplied by reference TRBV29-1 and TRBJ2-4, is SAVISQKPSRDICQRGTSLTIQCQVDSQVTMMFWYRQQPGQSLTLIATANQGSEATYESGFVIDKFPISRPNLTFSTLTVSNMSPEDSSIYLCSVEGPDSLAKNIQYFGAGTRLSVL.

The chain combines TRBV6-5 with TRBJ2-2; 9 bases agree with TRBD2. V gave up 6 bases and J gave up 4 bases; unmatched junction bases: 6. Germline assignment: CDR1 MNHEY and CDR2 SVGAGI. The length of the CDR3 is 15 residues. Here the CDR3 DNA reads TGTGCCAGCAGGCAGGGACTAGCCCGCACCGGGGAGCTGTTTTTT. Protein: CASRQGLARTGELFF.

On this clone: Other DNA sequences in this sample translate to the same CDR3. V usage is TRBV9 and J usage is TRBJ2-3; possibly TRBD1 or TRBD2 for D (6 bases each). Trimming removed 2 bases from V and 0 bases from J, with 10 bases in between. Germline CDR1 and CDR2: SGDLS and YYNGEE. This CDR3 is built from 15 residues. This CDR3 is CASSVGGFSTDTQYF. The CDR3 nucleotides read TGTGCCAGCAGCGTCGGGGGCTTTAGCACAGATACGCAGTATTTT.

As concerns this clone: The same CDR3 also results from other DNA sequences found in this sample. The V call is TRBV5-1, the J call TRBJ2-3; D is undetermined. The CDR3 totals 14 residues. V was clipped by 0 bases and J by 0 bases, with 5 bases between them. Germline loops: CDR1 SGHRS, CDR2 YFSETQ. CDR3 nucleotide sequence: TGCGCCAGCAGCTTGGATCCCAGCACAGATACGCAGTATTTT. This sequence encodes CASSLDPSTDTQYF.

This chain connects TRBV6-1 to TRBJ1-2; D remains ambiguous. The CDR3 totals 11 residues. V lost 6 bases and J lost 7, with 9 bases in between. From germline, CDR1 is MNHNS and CDR2 SASEGT. The CDR3 DNA reads as TGTGCCAGCAGCCCCCATCCTGGCTACACCTTC. It codes for CASSPHPGYTF.

V and J are TRBV5-1 and TRBJ1-1; 11 bases are a match to TRBD1. The germline gives CDR1 SGHRS, CDR2 YFSETQ. The V segment lost 1 base and the J segment 4 bases; nucleotides outside the gene matches: 9. CDR3 length: 17 amino acids. CDR3: CASSLPAFGTGGTEAFF. CDR3 nucleotide sequence: TGCGCCAGCAGCTTGCCCGCTTTTGGGACAGGGGGCACTGAAGCTTTCTTT.

This chain joins TRBV18 and TRBJ1-3; D gene uncertain. The CDR3 extends over 17 amino acids. Per the germline V gene, CDR1 is KGHSH and CDR2 is LQKENI. Trimming removed 2 bases at V and 2 bases at J, with 16 bases between. The CDR3 DNA reads as TGTGCCAGCTCACCATCTCTTGGACGGACTACTGGAAACACCATATATTTT. It specifies CASSPSLGRTTGNTIYF.

The DNA for the CDR3 is TGTGCCAGCAGCTTAGGGACTAGCGGAATTTACGAGCAGTACTTC. The encoded protein is CASSLGTSGIYEQYF. The rearrangement links TRBV11-2 to TRBJ2-7; TRBD2 matches at 10 bases. Germline V lookup: CDR1 SGHAT, CDR2 FQNNGV. Trimming at V came to 1 base and at J to 4 bases, leaving 4 bases not matched to a gene. The CDR3 is 15 amino acids.

The CDR3 bases are TGTGCCAGCAGAATCGGGACAGGAGTAAACGAGCAGTACTTC. It is translated as CASRIGTGVNEQYF. The chain employs TRBV6-5 and TRBJ2-7; 8 nucleotides agree with TRBD1. The length of the CDR3 is 14 residues. V trimming: 6 bases; J trimming: 5 bases; junction bases outside the gene matches: 9. CDR1 MNHEY and CDR2 SVGAGI come from the germline V gene.

The V gene is TRBV10-3, the J gene TRBJ1-4; D is perhaps TRBD1 (5 bases). The CDR3 is 18 amino acids. Germline lookup yields CDR1 ENHRY and CDR2 SYGVKD. V shed 0 bases and J shed 3 bases, with 17 bases lying between them. The CDR3 bases are TGTGCCATCAGTGAGTCCGACCCGAGGTTGGGGGCTAATGAAAAACTGTTTTTT. The encoded protein is CAISESDPRLGANEKLFF.

The chain recombines TRBV7-6 with TRBJ2-3, with D hard to call. Germline V gene sequence: CDR1 SGHVS, CDR2 FNYEAQ. The CDR3 has 16 residues. Trimming took 2 bases from V and 0 from J, leaving 12 bases between them. CDR3 DNA: TGTGCCAGCAGCTTATTGGCGCCCACTAGCACAGATACGCAGTATTTT. Protein product: CASSLLAPTSTDTQYF. The complete variable domain, with remaining parts taken from reference TRBV7-6 and TRBJ2-3, reads GAGVSQSPRYKVTKRGQDVALRCDPISGHVSLYWYRQALGQGPEFLTYFNYEAQQDKSGLPNDRFSAERPEGSISTLTIQRTEQRDSAMYRCASSLLAPTSTDTQYFGPGTRLTVL.

Only one count was recorded for this clone. The J gene is TRBJ2-3, the V gene TRBV14; D is unclear. The CDR3 consists of 15 residues. Germline CDR1 SGHDN, CDR2 FVKESK. Trimming shortened V by 4 bases and J by 2 bases, and 13 bases separated the two germline ends. CDR3 protein: CASSPRQGPTDTQYF. The CDR3 DNA reads TGTGCCAGCAGCCCTAGACAAGGCCCCACAGATACGCAGTATTTT.